These 9 T cell receptor beta chains were all obtained from the same sample, sequenced in a study of shared clonotypes between healthy human individuals. Terminally differentiated effector memory CD45RA+ cells were left out of the naive CD8 fraction, which was CD45RO-negative and positively selected for CCR7. Profiled with immunoSEQ multiplex PCR; TCRdb holds only in-frame clones, not every one. The sample holds some 2.1 million clones, about 93% seen once. The sequenced sample was naive CD8+ T cells from PBMCs. The origin of the receptors is a man aged 18 to 30 in good health. Some clones in this sample may be carry-over from other donors' samples.

The V call is TRBV30, the J call TRBJ2-4; TRBD1 or TRBD2 may be the D gene (5 bases each). Per the germline V gene, CDR1 is GTSNPN and CDR2 is SVGIG (reference sequence). The V gene lost 4 bases and the J gene lost 3 bases, with 10 bases spanning the gap. The CDR3 is made up of 13 amino acids. The CDR3 DNA reads as TGTGCCTGGACAGGGACCCTCAAAAACATTCAGTACTTC. As protein: CAWTGTLKNIQYF.

This rearrangement joins TRBV19 to TRBJ2-7, with D possibly being TRBD1 (5 bases). There are 14 residues in the CDR3. Trimming cost V 3 bases and J 4 bases, with 13 bases left between them. Germline V CDR1 and CDR2: LNHDA, SQIVND (reference sequence). The CDR3 sequence is CASSIVGRVYEQYF. As DNA, the CDR3 is TGTGCCAGTAGTATCGTTGGCAGGGTTTACGAGCAGTACTTC.

V usage is TRBV28 and J usage is TRBJ2-1; 9 nucleotides align to TRBD2. This CDR3 is built from 16 residues. V was pared by 6 bases and J by 6 bases, with 12 bases of the junction left unmatched. The V gene's germline CDR1 is MDHEN and CDR2 SYDVKM. CDR3 in DNA: TGTGCCAGCAGCCGCCCGGGGGCGGGAGGGTCCAATGAGCAGTTCTTC. It specifies CASSRPGAGGSNEQFF.

CDR3 in amino acids: CSVIGGLPSEAFF. In DNA form, the CDR3 reads TGCAGCGTTATAGGGGGGTTACCTTCTGAAGCTTTCTTT. The genes are TRBV29-1 and TRBJ1-1; weak D call: TRBD1 (6 bases). This CDR3 spans 13 amino acids. Trimming took 5 bases from V and 6 from J, leaving 16 bases between them. Germline values: CDR1 SQVTM, CDR2 ANQGSEA.

The V call is TRBV2, the J call TRBJ2-3; 14 positions agree with TRBD2. The CDR3 spans 16 residues. Germline CDR1 reads SNHLY; CDR2 reads FYNNEI. Trimming took 6 bases from V and 3 from J; bases not matched to a gene: 5. This CDR3 reads CASRGTSGRWTDTQYF. The CDR3 DNA is TGTGCCAGCAGAGGGACTAGCGGGAGATGGACAGATACGCAGTATTTT.

This chain links TRBV4-3 with TRBJ2-1, with 9 bases aligning to TRBD2. Germline CDR1 reads LGHNA; CDR2 reads YSLEER. The CDR3 loop spans 16 amino acids. Trimming took 1 base from V and 4 from J; bases not matched to a gene: 5. CDR3 sequence reads: CASSQVAGEEYNEQFF. The CDR3 DNA follows: TGCGCCAGCAGCCAAGTAGCGGGGGAAGAGTACAATGAGCAGTTCTTC.

This rearrangement joins TRBV4-1 to TRBJ1-4, with 7 bases aligning to TRBD1. Trimming at V came to 6 bases and at J to 0 bases, leaving 10 bases not matched to a gene. The CDR3 extends over 17 amino acids. Germline V gene lookup returns CDR1 MGHRA and CDR2 YSYEKL. The CDR3 spells CASSHSRGQSTNEKLFF. The CDR3 bases are TGCGCCAGCAGTCACAGTAGGGGGCAGTCAACTAATGAAAAACTGTTTTTT.

In the case of this clone: The same CDR3 can be traced to other DNA sequences in this sample. The rearrangement joins TRBV2 to TRBJ2-7; D gene unclear. CDR1 SNHLY and CDR2 FYNNEI come from the germline V gene. The CDR3 length is 11 residues. Deletions cut 3 bases from V and 2 bases from J, with 2 bases between. The CDR3 DNA follows: TGTGCCAGCAGTGAGACCTACGAGCAGTACTTC. This translates into CASSETYEQYF.

On this clone itself: This CDR3 is also generated by other DNA sequences in the sample. The CDR3 protein is CASSSGTTSYEQYF. CDR3 bases: TGCGCCAGCAGCTCCGGGACAACCTCCTACGAGCAGTACTTC. The chain carries TRBV5-1 and TRBJ2-7; tentatively, D is TRBD1 (6 bases). CDR1 is SGHRS and CDR2 is YFSETQ in the germline V gene. Trimming left V 3 bases short and J 0 bases short, with 10 bases between. This CDR3 contains 14 residues.